This T cell receptor (beta chain) originates from a study of blood T cell repertoires in COVID-19. Study background: Some COVID-19 samples were acute and others convalescent; all came from the United States, Italy and Spain. T cells, B-cell-depleted T cells, or PBMCs supplied cDNA or gDNA.

J was trimmed by 7 bases and V by 1 base; bases with no gene match: 7. CDR3 size: 15 residues. The germline V gene has CDR1 LNHDA and CDR2 SQIVND (reference sequence). Original processing notes: Reference gene primer amplification gave estimated nucleated cell counts. Profiling relied on immunoSEQ multiplex PCR, and the TCRdb table lists in-frame clones only, not all of them. From that table come the V and J calls and clone size; the DNA was used to work out D and trimming. The sample records some 60,000 clones, around 86% being singletons. The specimen was peripheral blood. The chain carries TRBV19 and TRBJ1-2; 9 positions agree with TRBD1. The sequence came from a human donor with active COVID-19. The donor label of this sample is uncertain. The CDR3 sequence is CASSIVTGTGTGYTF. CDR3 nucleotide sequence: TGTGCCAGTAGTATAGTTACTGGGACAGGGACTGGCTACACCTTC.